The 28 T cell receptor beta chains below were found in one sample sequenced in a study of cytomegalovirus exposure and HLA in healthy donors. TCRdb keeps only in-frame clones here, not all; method: immunoSEQ multiplex PCR. The sample includes 95,000 to 120,000 clones, approximately 96% of them seen just once. The sample was PBMCs. These receptors originate from a woman aged 18-29 years in good health and CMV-seronegative.

V usage is TRBV10-3 and J usage is TRBJ2-7; 8 bases fit TRBD1. This CDR3 has 15 amino acids. V gave up 1 base and J gave up 2 bases; unmatched junction bases: 4. Looked up from germline, CDR1 is ENHRY and CDR2 is SYGVKD. In nucleotides, the CDR3 is TGTGCCATCAGTGAGTTTCAGGGGGCCGCCTACGAGCAGTACTTC. This codes for CAISEFQGAAYEQYF.

This clone was counted a single time. The chain is built from TRBV18 and TRBJ2-5; D not certain. The CDR3 consists of 15 residues. The V and J ends lost 3 bases and 1 base respectively, with 12 bases between them. From germline, CDR1 is KGHSH and CDR2 LQKENI. The CDR3 reads CASSPRNLFQETQYF. Written as DNA, the CDR3 is TGTGCCAGCTCACCCAGGAACCTCTTCCAAGAGACCCAGTACTTC.

This chain uses TRBV5-1 with TRBJ1-3, with 7 nucleotides matching TRBD1. In germline, CDR1 is SGHRS, CDR2 YFSETQ. V shed 3 bases, J shed 4 bases, and the junction held 4 bases outside the gene matches. The CDR3 sequence is 14 residues long. The CDR3 DNA is TGCGCCAGCAGCTGGGGGACAGACGGAAACACCATATATTTT. Translation gives CASSWGTDGNTIYF.

This clone was counted once. The V call is TRBV7-5, the J call TRBJ2-7; the table's D call, TRBD2, has no DNA check behind it. TRBV7-5 is termed a pseudogene. This CDR3 region has 15 residues. CDR3 amino acids: CARSLLGTLEVEQYF. DNA for the CDR3: TGTGCCAGAAGCCTATTAGGTACACTGGAGGTGGAGCAGTACTTC.

The genes are TRBV6-6 and TRBJ1-6; 7 nucleotides line up with TRBD1. The germline gives CDR1 MNHNY, CDR2 SVGAGI (reference sequence). The CDR3 extends over 14 amino acids. The trim removed 6 bases at V and 4 bases at J, leaving 3 bases unmatched. CDR3 residues: CASRPGQYNSPLHF. For the CDR3, the DNA is TGTGCCAGCAGGCCGGGACAGTATAATTCACCCCTCCACTTT.

The chain couples TRBV27 to TRBJ1-5; no firm D call. The germline gives CDR1 MNHEY, CDR2 SMNVEV (reference sequence). The CDR3 totals 16 residues. V was clipped by 0 bases and J by 0 bases, with 9 bases between them. The CDR3: CASSLSGGPSNQPQHF. The CDR3 region has the DNA TGTGCCAGCAGTTTATCCGGCGGGCCTAGCAATCAGCCCCAGCATTTT.

This chain joins TRBV14 and TRBJ2-3, with 8 bases identical to TRBD2. Germline V gene lookup returns CDR1 SGHDN and CDR2 FVKESK. V shed 4 bases and J 5 bases; nucleotides not matched to a gene: 11. The length of the CDR3 is 16 residues. CDR3 residues: CASSRGTSGGGDTQYF. The CDR3 DNA is TGTGCCAGCAGCCGAGGAACTAGCGGTGGGGGAGATACGCAGTATTTT.

The J gene is TRBJ2-1, the V gene TRBV7-3; D is possibly TRBD2 (7 bases). Germline lookup yields CDR1 SGHTA and CDR2 FQGTGA. CDR3 length equals 16 residues. The V end lost 2 bases, the J end lost 9 bases, and 20 bases lay between the germline ends. The CDR3: CASSLGLRGATGEQFF. CDR3 in DNA: TGTGCCAGCAGCTTAGGTCTCCGGGGGGCGACGGGTGAGCAGTTCTTC.

This clone was observed a handful of times. V is TRBV7-6 and J is TRBJ2-7; the D gene is possibly TRBD2 (6 bases). Trimming took 5 bases from V and 4 from J, leaving 15 bases between them. The length of the CDR3 is 14 residues. Germline CDR1 reads SGHVS; CDR2 reads FNYEAQ. This chain's CDR3 is CASSPSASSYEQYF. CDR3 nucleotide sequence: TGTGCCAGCAGCCCTAGCGCCTCGTCGTACGAGCAGTACTTC. The variable domain in full, completed from reference TRBV7-6 and TRBJ2-7, reads GAGVSQSPRYKVTKRGQDVALRCDPISGHVSLYWYRQALGQGPEFLTYFNYEAQQDKSGLPNDRFSAERPEGSISTLTIQRTEQRDSAMYRCASSPSASSYEQYFGPGTRLTVT.

The rearrangement uses TRBV5-1 and TRBJ2-2, with D tentatively TRBD1 (5 bases). Trimming took off 0 bases at V and 3 bases at J, with 12 bases between the two ends. Germline V gene lookup returns CDR1 SGHRS and CDR2 YFSETQ. The CDR3 is made up of 16 amino acids. Here the CDR3 reads CASSLGQLSYTGELFF. Here the CDR3 DNA reads TGCGCCAGCAGCTTGGGACAGCTCAGTTACACCGGGGAGCTGTTTTTT.

The J gene is TRBJ2-2, the V gene TRBV7-9, with 11 positions matching TRBD2. Germline assignment: CDR1 SEHNR and CDR2 FQNEAQ (reference sequence). The trim removed 2 bases at V and 2 bases at J, leaving 10 bases unmatched. The CDR3 has 19 residues. The DNA of the CDR3 is TGTGCCAGCAGCTTAAGACGAGGGACTAGCGGTAACAACACCGGGGAGCTGTTTTTT. Translation: CASSLRRGTSGNNTGELFF.

The CDR3: CASSLEGGSNTGELFF. DNA for the CDR3: TGCGCCAGCAGCCTGGAGGGGGGGTCGAACACCGGGGAGCTGTTTTTT. The chain uses TRBV4-3 and TRBJ2-2; weak D call: TRBD2 (7 bases). This CDR3 contains 16 residues. V was clipped by 4 bases and J by 0 bases, with 12 bases between them. Germline V gene lookup returns CDR1 LGHNA and CDR2 YSLEER.

The chain carries TRBV7-8 and TRBJ1-4; D is unclear. V was clipped by 5 bases and J by 9 bases, with 16 bases between them. CDR3 length: 14 amino acids. From germline, CDR1 is SGHVS and CDR2 FQNEAQ. The CDR3 bases are TGTGCCAGCAGCCAACCAGGACGGGGAAAAAAACTGTTTTTT. Translating it yields CASSQPGRGKKLFF.

The V and J genes are TRBV4-1 and TRBJ2-7; possible D gene TRBD2, 5 bases. With 3 bases removed from V and 0 bases from J, the gap between germline ends came to 15 bases. Germline lookup yields CDR1 MGHRA and CDR2 YSYEKL. The CDR3 is made up of 16 amino acids. CDR3 loop: CASSQHHGRASYEQYF. DNA of the CDR3: TGCGCCAGCAGCCAGCACCATGGGCGGGCCTCCTACGAGCAGTACTTC.

The chain uses TRBV5-5 and TRBJ1-1; unclear D gene. This CDR3 is 15 amino acids long. Germline loops: CDR1 SGHKS, CDR2 YYEKEE (reference sequence). Trimming shortened V by 4 bases and J by 0 bases, and 13 bases separated the two germline ends. The CDR3 is CASSADAGMNTEAFF. The CDR3 coding sequence is TGTGCCAGCAGCGCTGATGCAGGCATGAACACTGAAGCTTTCTTT.

The J gene is TRBJ2-5, the V gene TRBV7-9; D is unclear. Germline V gene lookup returns CDR1 SEHNR and CDR2 FQNEAQ (reference sequence). V was cut by 6 bases and J by 5 bases, with 13 bases left in between. The CDR3 runs 13 residues. Here the CDR3 reads CASRALGRETQYF. The CDR3 region has the DNA TGTGCCAGCAGAGCCCTAGGAAGGGAGACCCAGTACTTC.

This sequence joins TRBV7-9 and TRBJ2-1; 12 nucleotides line up with TRBD2. The ends lost 1 base at V and 6 bases at J; junction bases unmatched: 4. The CDR3 is made up of 16 amino acids. Germline values: CDR1 SEHNR, CDR2 FQNEAQ (reference sequence). The CDR3 coding sequence is TGTGCCAGCAGCTTAGGGACTAGCGGGGTGGGCAATGAGCAGTTCTTC. It yields the protein CASSLGTSGVGNEQFF.

The chain combines TRBV9 with TRBJ2-2, with TRBD2 identical over 12 bases. Germline V CDR1 and CDR2: SGDLS, YYNGEE. J was trimmed by 7 bases and V by 7 bases; bases with no gene match: 2. The CDR3 sequence is 13 residues long. CDR3 coding DNA: TGTGCCAGCTCTAGCGGGGGGGGCGGGGAGCTGTTTTTT. Its protein product is CASSSGGGGELFF.

This chain uses TRBV19 with TRBJ2-5; no clear D. V dropped 2 bases and J dropped 5 bases, with 12 bases sitting between them. The length of the CDR3 is 14 residues. The germline CDR1 and CDR2 sequences are LNHDA and SQIVND (reference sequence). In DNA, the CDR3 is TGTGCCAGTAGTATACCTGAGGTCGGGGAGACCCAGTACTTC. It translates to CASSIPEVGETQYF. Filled out from reference TRBV19 and TRBJ2-5, the complete variable domain reads DGGITQSPKYLFRKEGQNVTLSCEQNLNHDAMYWYRQDPGQGLRLIYYSQIVNDFQKGDIAEGYSVSREKKESFPLTVTSAQKNPTAFYLCASSIPEVGETQYFGPGTRLLVL.

The chain uses TRBV15 and TRBJ2-7, with 7 bases lining up with TRBD2. The germline CDR1 and CDR2 sequences are LNHNV and YYDKDF (reference sequence). This CDR3 is built from 15 residues. V lost 4 bases, J lost 3 bases, and 9 bases stayed unmatched. CDR3 in DNA: TGTGCCACCAGCACTTGGGGGGGGATAAACTACGAGCAGTACTTC. It encodes CATSTWGGINYEQYF.

The CDR3 sequence: CASSITRNTEAFF. Here the CDR3 DNA reads TGTGCCAGTAGTATAACCAGGAACACTGAAGCTTTCTTT. This chain links TRBV19 with TRBJ1-1; D remains ambiguous. The CDR3 consists of 13 residues. Germline-derived CDR1 and CDR2 are LNHDA and SQIVND (reference sequence). Trimming took off 2 bases at V and 1 base at J, with 5 bases between the two ends.

The V call is TRBV25-1, the J call TRBJ2-7; D not certain. CDR1 and CDR2 from the germline V gene are MGHDK and SYGVNS. This CDR3 contains 13 residues. V lost 2 bases to trimming and J lost 5 bases, with 10 bases between them. Here the CDR3 reads CASSEGSRDEQYF. The CDR3 DNA sequence: TGTGCCAGCAGTGAAGGCAGTCGGGACGAGCAGTACTTC.

V gene TRBV5-1 combines with J gene TRBJ1-6; tentative D call: TRBD1 (6 bases). Germline-derived CDR1 and CDR2 are SGHRS and YFSETQ. This CDR3 region has 15 residues. With 4 bases removed from V and 4 bases from J, the gap between germline ends came to 12 bases. CDR3 protein: CASSISTGYNSPLHF. CDR3 sequence (DNA): TGCGCCAGCAGCATCTCAACAGGGTATAATTCACCCCTCCACTTT.

The chain links TRBV7-6 to TRBJ2-2; maybe TRBD1 (6 bases). The germline CDR1 and CDR2 sequences are SGHVS and FNYEAQ. The CDR3 is made up of 15 amino acids. V was trimmed by 5 bases and J by 4 bases, leaving 14 bases between them. CDR3 amino acids: CASSRDTLGTGELFF. DNA for the CDR3: TGTGCCAGCAGCCGGGACACACTGGGCACCGGGGAGCTGTTTTTT. Combining the CDR3 with reference TRBV7-6 and TRBJ2-2 gives the whole variable domain GAGVSQSPRYKVTKRGQDVALRCDPISGHVSLYWYRQALGQGPEFLTYFNYEAQQDKSGLPNDRFSAERPEGSISTLTIQRTEQRDSAMYRCASSRDTLGTGELFFGEGSRLTVL.

The chain uses TRBV30 and TRBJ2-5, with TRBD2 identical over 10 bases. Germline assignment: CDR1 GTSNPN and CDR2 SVGIG (reference sequence). Trimming removed 0 bases from V and 5 bases from J; junction bases left unmatched: 15. This CDR3 has 18 residues. CDR3 amino acids: CAWSVVVPSGGPRETQYF. The CDR3, as DNA: TGTGCCTGGAGTGTAGTGGTTCCTAGCGGGGGCCCCCGGGAGACCCAGTACTTC. The full variable domain, completed using reference TRBV30 and TRBJ2-5, is SQTIHQWPATLVQPVGSPLSLECTVEGTSNPNLYWYRQAAGRGLQLLFYSVGIGQISSEVPQNLSASRPQDRQFILSSKKLLLSDSGFYLCAWSVVVPSGGPRETQYFGPGTRLLVL.

A note on this clone: At one boundary the junction diverges from the germline segment, which might be a read error. V usage is TRBV7-2 and J usage is TRBJ2-3; weak D call: TRBD1 (6 bases). This CDR3 has 13 amino acids. Germline V gives CDR1 SGHTA, CDR2 FQGNSA. CDR3 sequence reads: CASSLPGWGTRHF. DNA of the CDR3: TGTGCCAGCAGCCTCCCTGGGTGGGGGACAAGGCATTTT.

This sequence joins TRBV29-1 and TRBJ2-5, with 9 bases matching TRBD2. The CDR3 contains 15 residues. Per the germline V gene, CDR1 is SQVTM and CDR2 is ANQGSEA. The J segment lost 2 bases and the V segment lost 4 bases, leaving 8 bases of the junction unmatched. Written as DNA, the CDR3 is TGCAGCGTTGTTTCGGGCGGGGGGGGACAAGAGACCCAGTACTTC. It yields the protein CSVVSGGGGQETQYF.

The V call is TRBV5-1, the J call TRBJ2-5, with D tentatively TRBD2 (5 bases). Deletions cut 2 bases from V and 0 bases from J, with 11 bases between. The CDR3 sequence is 15 residues long. Germline assignment: CDR1 SGHRS and CDR2 YFSETQ. The CDR3 sequence is CASSLRGTYQETQYF. The CDR3 coding sequence is TGCGCCAGCAGCTTACGGGGAACCTACCAAGAGACCCAGTACTTC.